This paragraph covers one T cell receptor (beta chain) sequence. The antigen is unknown. Just one base apart from a much larger clone, this may be a read error. The data are from a study of glioma-infiltrating T cells. TCR alpha and beta CDR3 regions were amplified from RNA using iRepertoire nested multiplex PCR. Tissue mRNA or PBMC total RNA, about 85-400 ng, went into one-step reverse transcription and amplification. TCRdb re-called the multiplex PCR reads with MiXCR, one entry per CDR3 protein. The data show approximately 88,000 distinct CDR3 sequences, 20% to 25% seen once. Whole-study findings and limits: Tissue and blood shared very few CDR3 sequences. Gliomas, especially low-grade, showed above-expected tissue-blood divergence; non-neoplastic patients showed below.

V dropped 1 base and J dropped 3 bases, with 9 bases sitting between them. The germline V gene has CDR1 SEHNR and CDR2 FQNEAQ (reference sequence). The CDR3 totals 14 residues. Specimen: glioma tissue, nonneoplastic brain tissue, or PBMCs (not recorded which). The receptor was derived from a human donor with low-grade glioma or glioblastoma, undergoing nonglioma brain surgery, or in good health (not recorded which). V is TRBV7-9 and J is TRBJ1-2; D ambiguous. CDR3 DNA sequence: TGTGCCAGCAGCTTAGGAGGAGGGTACTATGGCTACACCTTC. This translates into CASSLGGGYYGYTF.